This TCR beta chain was recorded in a study of beta chain features in type 1 diabetes. On the study more broadly: Regarding age, gender and cell yields, patients proved similar to healthy donors.

Sorted cells reached over 95% purity in every population. All of the isolated RNA was reverse transcribed, so expressed TCRB transcripts were sequenced. Profiling relied on immunoSEQ multiplex PCR, and the TCRdb table lists in-frame clones only, not all of them. Among hundreds of thousands of clones listed, 15% were seen once. The CDR3 consists of 15 residues. The V gene's germline CDR1 is LGHNT and CDR2 FRNRAP. Germline trimming cut 3 bases from V and 2 bases from J; bases unmatched to any gene: 3. This clone occurred a few times. Its antigen is currently unknown. Whole-study findings and limits: Significant though moderate, a shortening of TCRB CDR3s appeared in all four CD4+ subsets of Type 1 diabetes patients.

This receptor was obtained from a young man with type 1 diabetes. The sample was naive CD4+ T cells from blood. V is TRBV12-5 and J is TRBJ2-3; 9 bases agree with TRBD1. CDR3 nucleotide sequence: TGTGCTAGTGGTTTTGGACAGGGGCTCACAGATACGCAGTATTTT. Residues: CASGFGQGLTDTQYF.